The entry below gives a single TCR beta chain sequence along with its context. This receptor's antigen is unknown. Nothing much larger sits one base from this clone, and base qualities are not available. The data were obtained in a study of blood T cell repertoires in COVID-19 (dated by TCRdb to about 2020). Context from the whole study: Samples covering the acute and convalescent phases of COVID-19 were provided by collaborators in the United States, Italy and Spain. The prospective study material was composed of cDNA or gDNA derived from T cells, B-cell-depleted T cells, or PBMCs. The dataset comprised deeply sampled blood TCRbeta repertoires from subjects exposed to, actively infected with, or recovered from COVID-19. The repertoires were released in a freely available public database meant as a resource for research on the immune response to SARS-CoV-2. The samples were drawn from two sources: the first 160 participants of the ongoing ImmuneRACE study, and over 1,000 subjects contributed by 6 global collaborators. A de-identified subject ID, COVID-19 status, age in years and sex were almost always included in the sample metadata. HLA class I and class II types, where available, came from metadata supplied by the sample provider rather than from assay-based typing. What the study reported, not specific to this receptor: How much clinical and demographic metadata was included differed by source and by participant, and the metadata was provided uncurated.

CDR1 and CDR2, per the germline V gene, are SGHTA and FQGNSA. The CDR3, cysteine through phenylalanine, is 16 amino acids long. Only the CDR3 part of the read is kept: 48 bases, read in frame from the first base. V is pruned by 4 bases and J by 6 bases, leaving 6 bases of the junction without a gene match. TCRbeta CDR3 regions were amplified from genomic DNA by means of the immunoSEQ Assay, a bias-controlled multiplex PCR. From the authors' description of their analysis: The number of nucleated cells in each sample was estimated by amplification of reference gene primers within the assay. To quantify the absolute abundance of each unique TCRbeta CDR3 rearrangement, sequence reads were collapsed and filtered. Productive Simpson clonality was computed per sample as the square root of Simpson's diversity index over productive rearrangements. Drawn from immuneACCESS, this table holds only the in-frame rearrangements with V and J called that TCRdb kept. Clones are partly lost; checked studies trace under half to an unresolved V gene and leave the rest unexplained. That table supplies the V and J calls and clone size; D and trimming were determined from the DNA. This sample comprises more than 110,000 clones, around 86% of them detected only once. Jointly, the top ten make up roughly 3.9% of the sample.

Participants in the prospective study were aged roughly 18 to 100 years, lived in about two dozen United States geographic areas, and enrolled through a virtual design. In the prospective study, cohorts were assigned on the basis of participant-reported clinical history obtained from a screening survey and a study questionnaire. ImmuneRACE Cohort 3 recovered participants were defined by two consecutive negative NP/OP PCR tests, healthcare professional clearance, or symptom resolution. In the prospective study, whole blood, serum and a nasopharyngeal or oropharyngeal swab were collected from each participant by mobile phlebotomists. Additional blood draws and questionnaires over a 2-month period could optionally be provided by prospective study participants. Prospective study blood samples were shipped either frozen or at room temperature before DNA extraction.

The sequence links TRBV7-2 to TRBJ2-1, and TRBD2 matches 13 of the central bases. This TCR was recovered from a man in his fifties or sixties who had recovered from COVID-19. Sequencing used PBMCs or T cells enriched from blood (not recorded which). The sequenced DNA: TGTGCCAGCAGCTACCAACTAGCGGGGGGGAGCAATGAGCAGTTCTTC. This sequence encodes CASSYQLAGGSNEQFF.